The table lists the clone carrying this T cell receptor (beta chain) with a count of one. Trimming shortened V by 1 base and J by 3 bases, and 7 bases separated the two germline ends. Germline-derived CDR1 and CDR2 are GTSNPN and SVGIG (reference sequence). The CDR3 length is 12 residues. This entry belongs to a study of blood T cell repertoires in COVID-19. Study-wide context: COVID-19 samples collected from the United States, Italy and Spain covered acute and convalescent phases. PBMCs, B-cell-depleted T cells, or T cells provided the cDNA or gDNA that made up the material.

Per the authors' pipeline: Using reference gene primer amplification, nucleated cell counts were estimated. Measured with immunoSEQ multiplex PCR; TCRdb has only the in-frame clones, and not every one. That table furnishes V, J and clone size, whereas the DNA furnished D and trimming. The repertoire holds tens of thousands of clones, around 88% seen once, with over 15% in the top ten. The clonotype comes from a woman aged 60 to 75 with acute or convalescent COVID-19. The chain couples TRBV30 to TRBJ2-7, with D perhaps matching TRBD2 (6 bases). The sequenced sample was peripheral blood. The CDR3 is CAWSAGGYEQYF. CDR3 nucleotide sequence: TGTGCCTGGAGTGCCGGGGGCTACGAGCAGTACTTC.